The clone carrying this T cell receptor (beta chain) has ten or more counts. The data were obtained in a study of T cells in Graves' hyperthyroidism and ophthalmopathy. Per germline, CDR1 SGHKS and CDR2 YYEKEE (reference sequence). After removal of 7 bases from V and 1 base from J, the junction contained 7 bases not matched to a gene. This CDR3 is built from 14 residues. Amplification yielded TCR beta CDR3 regions, with RNA transcripts as the source. Initially, a first-round RT-PCR of the TCR CDR3 employed the HTBI primer set. Each CDR3 protein gets one entry after TCRdb re-called the multiplex PCR reads with MiXCR. The profile shows 280,000 or so distinct CDR3 sequences, around 15% of them singletons.

The gene calls are TRBV5-5 and TRBJ2-7; 8 nucleotides agree with TRBD1. The sample comprised blood. This sequence was found in a woman between 50 and 59 years old with Graves' hyperthyroidism that later progressed to Graves' ophthalmopathy. This CDR3 reads CASAGTGLSYEQYF. The DNA for the CDR3 is TGTGCCAGCGCGGGGACAGGTCTTTCCTACGAGCAGTACTTC.